This T cell receptor beta chain was obtained from a study of hypomethylating agent response in myelodysplastic syndrome. The V gene lost 2 bases and the J gene lost 0 bases, with 1 base spanning the gap. The CDR3 consists of 13 residues. Germline-derived CDR1 and CDR2 are LGHNT and FRNRAP. Profiling relied on immunoSEQ multiplex PCR, and the TCRdb table lists in-frame clones only, not all of them. The repertoire holds a few thousand clones, about four fifths seen once, with about 25% in the top ten. The clonotype was recovered from a human donor with myelodysplastic syndrome. The source was bone marrow, collected before or after starting hypomethylating agent treatment for myelodysplastic syndrome (not recorded which). J is TRBJ2-2 and V is TRBV12-5, with D uncertain. CDR3 bases: TGTGCTAGTGGTTTGCCGAACACCGGGGAGCTGTTTTTT. Translation gives CASGLPNTGELFF.